This T cell receptor (beta chain) was identified during a study of CD8 T cells in Susac syndrome (dated by TCRdb to the late 2010s). Describing the broader study: Of the Susac syndrome patients who were sequenced, more than five had clinically active disease and about 8 were in clinical remission. Repertoire sequencing was used to test whether CD8+ T cell activation and differentiation in Susac syndrome was antigen driven. At blood withdrawal, Susac syndrome patients were either therapy-naive, taking corticosteroids (in some cases with IVIg as well), or taking IVIg alone. What the work shows at the level of the full study, not this receptor alone: The TCR sequencing and HLA analysis was acknowledged to have included a relatively small number of individuals. In patients with Susac syndrome, the CD4+ T cell repertoire showed no detectable clonal expansion.

RNA was extracted using the RNeasy kit, and roughly 0.45 to 1 ug of the RNA was reverse transcribed with random hexamers. The immunoSEQ multiplex PCR assay, which covers 54 Vbeta and 13 Jbeta segments, was used to amplify TCR beta CDR3 regions. To correct PCR amplification bias, a synthetic template baseline was used for both primer optimization and computational correction. In the original analysis: Reads were assigned to V, D and J genes according to IMGT and analyzed in immunoSEQ Analyzer, with only productive sequences retained. Clonality was calculated as one minus the Shannon entropy normalized by log2 of the number of productive unique sequences. For each patient and control, public and private clones were evaluated among the 100 most prevalent clones. Clones were defined as Susac-specific when absent from the healthy and MS cohorts, from approximately 1,100 published viral clones and from other ImmuneACCESS disease sequences. Using fastp trimming at Q25 and MiXCR clonotype assembly, TCRdb reanalyzed the public sequencing data and kept in-frame beta chains. Each entry merges the rows of one CDR3 protein and shows their most common DNA and genes. None of the V and J calls come from the authors' own analysis; TCRdb made them. This sample is represented by about 140,000 distinct CDR3 sequences; around 95% of them were singletons. The top ten hold 0.13% to 0.15% of the sample.

Trimmed from V: 4 bases; trimmed from J: 8 bases; junction bases lacking a gene match: 6. From the cysteine through the phenylalanine, the CDR3 covers 14 amino acids. Left in the record is the CDR3 DNA by itself, 42 bases read in frame from the first base. Sequences MNHNY (CDR1) and SVGAGI (CDR2) are obtained from the germline V gene (reference sequence). Comment on this clonotype: There is no known antigen for this receptor. No quality values exist for individual bases; no much larger clone is one base distant.

Peripheral blood CD8+ and CD4+ T cells from healthy donors, Susac syndrome patients and multiple sclerosis patients were profiled using high-throughput TCR beta sequencing. The Susac syndrome patients fulfilled recently defined diagnostic criteria for either definite or probable disease. CD8+ TEMRA cells were enriched by FACS, while bulk CD8+ and CD4+ T cells were purified by magnetic negative isolation. Blood was collected in EDTA tubes and processed within 24 hours, with PBMCs isolated through density gradient centrifugation. PBMCs intended for TCR sequencing were cryopreserved in liquid nitrogen and thawed later in a water bath at 37 degrees C. The sorted or isolated CD4+, CD8+ and CD8+ TEMRA cells reached a purity of at least 90%.

The chain couples TRBV6-6 to TRBJ2-1; TRBD2 matches 9 bases in the middle. This sequence was found in a human donor with Susac syndrome. Material for sequencing was CD4+ T cells from PBMCs. The sequenced DNA: TGTGCCAGCAGTTGGCGGGAGGGTTTGGATGAGCAGTTCTTC. This sequence encodes CASSWREGLDEQFF.